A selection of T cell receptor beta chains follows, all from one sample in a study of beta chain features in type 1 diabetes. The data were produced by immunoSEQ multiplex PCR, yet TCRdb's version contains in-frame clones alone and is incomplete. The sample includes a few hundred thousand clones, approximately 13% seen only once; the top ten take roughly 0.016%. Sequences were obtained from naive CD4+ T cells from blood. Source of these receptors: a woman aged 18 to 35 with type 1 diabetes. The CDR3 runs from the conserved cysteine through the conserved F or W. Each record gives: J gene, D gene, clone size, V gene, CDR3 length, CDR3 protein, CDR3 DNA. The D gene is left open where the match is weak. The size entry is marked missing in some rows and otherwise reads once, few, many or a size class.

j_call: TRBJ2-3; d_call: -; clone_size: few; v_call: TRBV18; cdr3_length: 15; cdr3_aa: CASSESTSSTDTQYF; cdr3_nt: TGTGCCAGCTCAGAGTCTACTAGTAGTACAGATACGCAGTATTTT
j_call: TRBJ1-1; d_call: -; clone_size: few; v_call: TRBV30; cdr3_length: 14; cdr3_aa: CAWSWGGADTEAFF; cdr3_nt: TGTGCCTGGAGTTGGGGAGGGGCGGACACTGAAGCTTTCTTT
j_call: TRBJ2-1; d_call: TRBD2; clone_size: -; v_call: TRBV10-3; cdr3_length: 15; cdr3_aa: CAIRSGTSGYNEQFF; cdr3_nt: TGTGCCATCAGGTCCGGGACTAGCGGTTACAATGAGCAGTTCTTC
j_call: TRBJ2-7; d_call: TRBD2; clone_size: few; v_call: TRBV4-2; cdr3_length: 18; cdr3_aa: CASSQQSPTSGSTYEQYF; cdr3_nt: TGTGCCAGCAGCCAGCAATCCCCAACTAGCGGGAGTACCTACGAGCAGTACTTC
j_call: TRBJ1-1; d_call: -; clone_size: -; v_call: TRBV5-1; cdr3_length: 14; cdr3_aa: CASSLGAGNTEAFF; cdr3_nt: TGCGCCAGCAGCTTGGGAGCAGGCAACACTGAAGCTTTCTTT
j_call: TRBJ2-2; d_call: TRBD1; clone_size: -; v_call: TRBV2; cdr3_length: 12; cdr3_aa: CAGGQYTGELFF; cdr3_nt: TGTGCCGGGGGACAGTACACCGGGGAGCTGTTTTTT
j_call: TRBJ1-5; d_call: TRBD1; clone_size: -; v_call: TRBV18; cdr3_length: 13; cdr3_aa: CASSPRQGETQHF; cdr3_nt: TGTGCCAGCTCACCACGCCAGGGGGAGACCCAGCATTTT
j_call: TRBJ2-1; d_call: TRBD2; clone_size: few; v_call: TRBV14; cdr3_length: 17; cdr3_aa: CATQTSGEGRPYNEQFF; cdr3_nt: TGTGCCACCCAGACTAGCGGGGAGGGTCGACCCTACAATGAGCAGTTCTTC
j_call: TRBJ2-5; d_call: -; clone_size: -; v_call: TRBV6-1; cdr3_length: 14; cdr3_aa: CASIEGGGRETQYF; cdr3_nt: TGTGCCAGCATTGAGGGGGGGGGCCGAGAGACCCAGTACTTC
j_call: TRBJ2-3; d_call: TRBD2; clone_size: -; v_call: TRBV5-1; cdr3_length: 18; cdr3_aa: CASSSGGTSVPTGDTQYF; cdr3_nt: TGCGCCAGCAGCTCCGGGGGGACTAGCGTCCCTACGGGGGATACGCAGTATTTT
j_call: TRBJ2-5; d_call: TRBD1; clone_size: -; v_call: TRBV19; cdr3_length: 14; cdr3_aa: CASRTTGAPGTQYF; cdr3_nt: TGTGCCAGTCGGACCACAGGGGCTCCAGGGACCCAGTACTTC
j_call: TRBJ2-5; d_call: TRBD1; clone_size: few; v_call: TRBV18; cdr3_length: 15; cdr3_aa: CASSPTGLRQETQYF; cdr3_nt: TGTGCCAGCTCGCCGACAGGGCTGAGACAAGAGACCCAGTACTTC
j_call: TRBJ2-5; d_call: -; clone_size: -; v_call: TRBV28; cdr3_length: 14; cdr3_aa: CASSLDLVGETQYF; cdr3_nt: TGTGCCAGCAGTTTAGACCTGGTCGGGGAGACCCAGTACTTC
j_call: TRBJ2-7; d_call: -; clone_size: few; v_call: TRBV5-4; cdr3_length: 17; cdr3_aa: CASSTPGGGGGHYEQYF; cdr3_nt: TGTGCCAGCAGCACCCCCGGGGGCGGAGGGGGCCACTACGAGCAGTACTTC
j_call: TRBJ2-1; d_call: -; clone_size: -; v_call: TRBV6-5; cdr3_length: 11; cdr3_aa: CASSLYNEQFF; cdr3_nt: TGTGCCAGCTCTCTCTACAATGAGCAGTTCTTC
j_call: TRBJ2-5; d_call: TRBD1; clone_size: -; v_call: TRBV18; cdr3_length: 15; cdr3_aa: CASSPRQGGQETQYF; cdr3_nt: TGTGCCAGCTCTCCTCGACAGGGCGGCCAAGAGACCCAGTACTTC
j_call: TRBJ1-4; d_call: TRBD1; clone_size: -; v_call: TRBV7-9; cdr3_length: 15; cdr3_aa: CASSLGTGQYEKLFF; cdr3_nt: TGTGCCAGCAGTCTTGGGACAGGGCAGTATGAAAAACTGTTTTTT
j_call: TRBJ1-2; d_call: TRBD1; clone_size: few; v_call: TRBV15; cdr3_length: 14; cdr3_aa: CATSRAGTGDGYTF; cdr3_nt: TGTGCCACCAGCAGAGCCGGGACAGGGGACGGCTACACCTTC
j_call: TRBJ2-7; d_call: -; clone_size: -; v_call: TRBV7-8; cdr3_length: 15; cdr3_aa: CASSQGRDVSYEQYF; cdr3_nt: TGTGCCAGCAGCCAAGGGCGGGACGTCTCCTACGAGCAGTACTTC
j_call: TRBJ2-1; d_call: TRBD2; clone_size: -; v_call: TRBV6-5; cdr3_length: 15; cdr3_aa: CASSPALAGYNEQFF; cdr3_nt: TGTGCCAGCAGCCCCGCTCTAGCGGGGTACAATGAGCAGTTCTTC
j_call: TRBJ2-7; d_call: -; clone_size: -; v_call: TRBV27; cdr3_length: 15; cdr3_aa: CASSLAGFRRAEQYF; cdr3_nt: TGTGCCAGCAGTTTAGCGGGATTCCGACGAGCCGAGCAGTACTTC
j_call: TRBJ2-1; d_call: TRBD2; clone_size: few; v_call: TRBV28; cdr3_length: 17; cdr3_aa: CASWAGESSSSYNEQFF; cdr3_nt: TGTGCCAGCTGGGCGGGAGAATCTTCGAGCTCCTACAATGAGCAGTTCTTC
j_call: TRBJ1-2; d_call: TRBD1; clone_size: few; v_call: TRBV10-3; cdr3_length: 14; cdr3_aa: CAIRTSDRGNGYTF; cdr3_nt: TGTGCCATCAGAACCTCGGACAGGGGGAATGGCTACACCTTC
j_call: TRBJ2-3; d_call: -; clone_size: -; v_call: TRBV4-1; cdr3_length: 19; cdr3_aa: CASSQVARERPLFADTQYF; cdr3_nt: TGCGCCAGCAGCCAAGTAGCGAGGGAGCGGCCCTTATTCGCAGATACGCAGTATTTT
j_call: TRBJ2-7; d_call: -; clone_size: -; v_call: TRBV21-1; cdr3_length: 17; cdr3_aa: CASSKVPGQGLGYEQYF; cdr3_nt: TGTGCCAGCAGCAAAGTTCCGGGACAGGGCCTCGGGTACGAGCAGTACTTC
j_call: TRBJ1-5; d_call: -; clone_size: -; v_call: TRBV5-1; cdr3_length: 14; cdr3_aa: CASSFDGGNQPQHF; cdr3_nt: TGCGCCAGCAGCTTCGATGGAGGCAATCAGCCCCAGCATTTT
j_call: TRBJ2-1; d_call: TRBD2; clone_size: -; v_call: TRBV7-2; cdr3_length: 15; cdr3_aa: CASSLGLAVYNEQFF; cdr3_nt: TGTGCCAGCAGCTTGGGACTAGCGGTCTACAATGAGCAGTTCTTC
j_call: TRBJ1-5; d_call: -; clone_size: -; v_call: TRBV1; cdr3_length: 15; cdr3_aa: CTSSPWQGASQPQHF; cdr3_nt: TGCACCAGCAGCCCCTGGCAGGGGGCTAGTCAGCCCCAGCATTTT
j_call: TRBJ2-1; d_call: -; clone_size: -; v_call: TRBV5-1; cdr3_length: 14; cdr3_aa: CASRTGGGYNEQFF; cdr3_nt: TGCGCCAGCAGAACCGGAGGCGGATACAATGAGCAGTTCTTC
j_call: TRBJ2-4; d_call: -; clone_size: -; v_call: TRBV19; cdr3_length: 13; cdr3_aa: CASSRGSKNIQYF; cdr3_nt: TGTGCCAGTAGTCGGGGTTCCAAAAACATTCAGTACTTC
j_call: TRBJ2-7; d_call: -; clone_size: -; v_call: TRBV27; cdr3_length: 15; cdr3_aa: CASRGGQGVQGEQYF; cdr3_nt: TGTGCCAGCAGGGGGGGGCAGGGTGTGCAAGGCGAGCAGTACTTC
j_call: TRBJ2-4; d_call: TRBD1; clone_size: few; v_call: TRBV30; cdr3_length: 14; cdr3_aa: CAWSGYRGLDIQYF; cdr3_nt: TGTGCCTGGAGTGGCTACAGGGGGCTGGACATTCAGTACTTC
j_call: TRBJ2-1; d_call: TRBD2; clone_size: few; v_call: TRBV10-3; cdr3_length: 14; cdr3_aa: CAISLLAANNEQFF; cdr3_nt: TGTGCCATCAGCCTACTAGCGGCCAACAATGAGCAGTTCTTC
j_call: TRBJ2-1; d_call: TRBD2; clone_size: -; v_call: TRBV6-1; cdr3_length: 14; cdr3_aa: CASRRTSGINEQFF; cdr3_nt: TGTGCCAGCAGGCGGACTAGCGGGATCAATGAGCAGTTCTTC
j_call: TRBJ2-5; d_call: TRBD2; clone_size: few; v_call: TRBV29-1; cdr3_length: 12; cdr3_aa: CSVLAGAETQYF; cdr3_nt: TGCAGCGTTCTAGCGGGAGCAGAGACCCAGTACTTC
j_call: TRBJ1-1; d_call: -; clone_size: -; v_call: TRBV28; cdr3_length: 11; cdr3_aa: CASSLLRDFFF; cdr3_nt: TGTGCCAGCAGTTTACTCCGGGATTTTTTCTTT
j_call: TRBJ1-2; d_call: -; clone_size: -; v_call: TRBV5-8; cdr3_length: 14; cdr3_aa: CASSPDRGFYGYTF; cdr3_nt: TGTGCCAGCAGCCCAGACCGCGGCTTTTATGGCTACACCTTC
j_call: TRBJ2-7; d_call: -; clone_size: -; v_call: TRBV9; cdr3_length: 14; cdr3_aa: CASSVNSGTYEQYF; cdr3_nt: TGTGCCAGCAGCGTAAACTCCGGTACTTACGAGCAGTACTTC
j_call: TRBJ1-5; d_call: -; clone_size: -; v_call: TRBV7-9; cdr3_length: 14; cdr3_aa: CASSSQGLGQPQHF; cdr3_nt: TGTGCCAGCAGCTCCCAGGGGTTGGGGCAGCCCCAGCATTTT
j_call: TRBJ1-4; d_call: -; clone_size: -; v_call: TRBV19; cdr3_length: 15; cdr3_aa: CASTTGDVTHEKLFF; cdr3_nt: TGTGCCAGCACTACGGGGGACGTAACACATGAAAAACTGTTTTTT
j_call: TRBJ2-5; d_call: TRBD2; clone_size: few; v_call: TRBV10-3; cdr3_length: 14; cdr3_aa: CAISESLAEETQYF; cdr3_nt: TGTGCCATCAGTGAGTCGCTAGCGGAAGAGACCCAGTACTTC
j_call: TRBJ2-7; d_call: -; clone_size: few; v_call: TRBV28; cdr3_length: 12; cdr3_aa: CASSTTSPGWYF; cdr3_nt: TGTGCCAGCAGCACCACTAGTCCCGGGTGGTACTTC
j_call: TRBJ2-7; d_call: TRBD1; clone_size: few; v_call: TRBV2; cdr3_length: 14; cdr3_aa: CASSEGTGRSEQYF; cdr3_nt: TGTGCCAGCAGTGAAGGGACAGGCAGGTCCGAGCAGTACTTC
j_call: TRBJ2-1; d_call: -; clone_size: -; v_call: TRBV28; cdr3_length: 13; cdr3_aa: CASTPGLHNEQFF; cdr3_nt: TGTGCCAGCACCCCGGGACTTCACAATGAGCAGTTCTTC
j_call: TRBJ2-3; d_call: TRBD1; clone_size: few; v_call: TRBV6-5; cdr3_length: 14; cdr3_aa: CASREGTGGDTQYF; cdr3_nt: TGTGCCAGCAGAGAAGGGACAGGGGGAGATACGCAGTATTTT
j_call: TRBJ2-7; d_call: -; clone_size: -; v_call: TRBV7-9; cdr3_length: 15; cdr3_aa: CASSPQTTYSYEQYF; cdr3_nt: TGTGCCAGCAGCCCCCAAACTACTTACTCCTACGAGCAGTACTTC